Following are 4 T cell receptor beta chains from one sample sequenced in a study of blood T cell repertoires in COVID-19. The data were produced by immunoSEQ multiplex PCR, yet TCRdb's version contains in-frame clones alone and is incomplete. Among tens of thousands of clones, 74% were seen once, and the ten largest hold 3% to 4%. The sample comprised peripheral blood. The source of these receptors is a man in his 70s with COVID-19, enrolled during active disease.

The chain carries TRBV2 and TRBJ2-2; the D gene is possibly TRBD1 (6 bases). Trimming shortened V by 4 bases and J by 5 bases, and 17 bases separated the two germline ends. The length of the CDR3 is 16 residues. The germline gives CDR1 SNHLY, CDR2 FYNNEI. As DNA, the CDR3 is TGTGCCAGCAGTGGGGGGCCAGGGCGAGGAACCGGGGAGCTGTTTTTT. This sequence encodes CASSGGPGRGTGELFF.

In this sample, this clone turned up a few times. This chain's CDR3 is CASSSYYEQYF. CDR3 DNA: TGTGCCAGCAGCTCCTATTACGAGCAGTACTTC. V is TRBV5-6 and J is TRBJ2-7; unclear D gene. The CDR3 extends over 11 amino acids. V lost 3 bases, J lost 4 bases, and 5 bases lay in between. Looked up from germline, CDR1 is SGHDT and CDR2 is YYEEEE.

In DNA, the CDR3 is TGTGCCAGTAGTATAGACGGCGGTTATTACGAGCAGTACTTC. The encoded protein is CASSIDGGYYEQYF. The chain employs TRBV19 and TRBJ2-7, with D unresolved. This CDR3 spans 14 amino acids. Trimming pared 0 bases from V and 4 bases from J, leaving 10 bases between. Germline assignment: CDR1 LNHDA and CDR2 SQIVND (reference sequence).

This chain uses TRBV19 with TRBJ2-1; TRBD2 aligns across 14 bases. CDR1 and CDR2 (germline): LNHDA, SQIVND (reference sequence). With V trimmed by 3 bases and J by 7 bases, 11 bases remained unmatched. This CDR3 has 18 residues. CDR3: CASSISTSGRAERNEQFF. CDR3 nucleotide sequence: TGTGCCAGTAGTATCTCGACTAGCGGGAGGGCCGAAAGGAATGAGCAGTTCTTC.